The subject of this entry is one T cell receptor beta chain. Antigen: not known. The source of the sample is a study of CXCR3-negative and CXCR3-positive naive CD8 T cells. General study points: Higher TRB CDR3 hydrophobicity marked CXCR3-positive naive cells relative to CXCR3-negative naive cells. The TRBV-TRBJ usage of naive CXCR3-negative and CXCR3-positive cells was similar, but that of memory cells differed. It was found that naive subsets had comparable surface CD5, and TCR strength was inferred from TRB CDR3 properties. Memory CD8+ cells showed much lower diversity, while both naive subsets displayed comparably high diversity.

With UMI labels, 5' RACE was used to prepare the TRB cDNA libraries. Reanalyzing the 5' RACE reads, TCRdb keeps one entry per CDR3 protein, without DNA. The table for this sample gives some 130,000 distinct CDR3 sequences. The CDR3 length is 18 residues. Germline V lookup: CDR1 SEHNR, CDR2 FQNEAQ (reference sequence). The sequence came from a human donor in good health. Some clones in this sample may be carry-over from other donors' samples. The V and J genes are TRBV7-9 and TRBJ2-7; TCRdb returns TRBD2, unconfirmable since there is no DNA. What was sequenced was naive CXCR3+ CD8+ T cells from blood. The sample's subset: CD45RO-CCR7+CD27+CD95- naive CD8+ T cells expressing CXCR3 (TNR3+). The CDR3: CASSPRWDGLTSSYEQYF.